The 10 T cell receptor beta chains below were found in one sample sequenced in a study of shared clonotypes between healthy human individuals. The naive CD8 subset, CD45RO-negative cells positively selected for CCR7, excluded terminally differentiated effector memory CD45RA+ cells. Clones were sequenced by immunoSEQ multiplex PCR, and TCRdb holds only the in-frame ones, with some missing. The sample consists of more than 2 million clones, 80% to 95% of them appearing once. Source material: naive CD8+ T cells from PBMCs. The receptors stem from a young man in good health. Some clones in this sample may be carry-over from other donors' samples.

As DNA, the CDR3 is TGCGCCAGCAGCCAAGCCCTCGGGACTGGAACCTACGAGCAGTACTTC. Its protein product is CASSQALGTGTYEQYF. The genes are TRBV4-1 and TRBJ2-7, with a tentative D call TRBD2 (6 bases). Trimming shortened V by 1 base and J by 2 bases, and 15 bases separated the two germline ends. The length of the CDR3 is 16 residues. Germline V gene sequence: CDR1 MGHRA, CDR2 YSYEKL.

The chain links TRBV28 to TRBJ1-4, with D possibly matching TRBD1 (5 bases). V was clipped by 2 bases and J by 3 bases, with 10 bases between them. In germline, CDR1 is MDHEN, CDR2 SYDVKM. This CDR3 comprises 15 residues. CDR3 sequence reads: CASSLPRGANEKLFF. The CDR3 DNA reads as TGTGCCAGCAGTTTACCCCGGGGGGCTAATGAAAAACTGTTTTTT. The complete variable domain, with remaining parts taken from reference TRBV28 and TRBJ1-4, reads DVKVTQSSRYLVKRTGEKVFLECVQDMDHENMFWYRQDPGLGLRLIYFSYDVKMKEKGDIPEGYSVSREKKERFSLILESASTNQTSMYLCASSLPRGANEKLFFGSGTQLSVL.

This CDR3 reads CASSWDRGWNQPQHF. Here the CDR3 DNA reads TGTGCCAGCAGTTGGGACAGGGGCTGGAATCAGCCCCAGCATTTT. The chain uses TRBV28 and TRBJ1-5; 10 bases map to TRBD1. V was pared by 4 bases and J by 4 bases, with 4 bases of the junction left unmatched. The CDR3 is made up of 15 amino acids. Germline CDR1 MDHEN, CDR2 SYDVKM.

The chain recombines TRBV7-9 with TRBJ2-7; D is unresolved. Germline V CDR1 and CDR2: SEHNR, FQNEAQ (reference sequence). The CDR3 length is 13 residues. V was trimmed by 5 bases and J by 5 bases, leaving 13 bases between them. The CDR3 DNA sequence: TGTGCCAGCAGCCCCCCGGGCCGGGACGAGCAGTACTTC. Its protein is CASSPPGRDEQYF. Full variable domain (missing parts from reference TRBV7-9 and TRBJ2-7): DTGVSQNPRHKITKRGQNVTFRCDPISEHNRLYWYRQTLGQGPEFLTYFQNEAQLEKSRLLSDRFSAERPKGSFSTLEIQRTEQGDSAMYLCASSPPGRDEQYFGPGTRLTVT.

The genes are TRBV28 and TRBJ2-1, with TRBD2 matching 13 bases. The J segment lost 5 bases and the V segment lost 5 bases, leaving 9 bases of the junction unmatched. Per germline, CDR1 MDHEN and CDR2 SYDVKM. There are 17 residues in the CDR3. The CDR3 nucleotides are TGTGCCAGCAGTCCTCAACTAGCGGGAGGGTTAAACAATGAGCAGTTCTTC. Translated, it gives CASSPQLAGGLNNEQFF.

About this clone: Distinct nucleotide sequences in the sample also encode this CDR3. This chain uses TRBV7-9 with TRBJ2-1; D call uncertain. Trimming left V 4 bases short and J 5 bases short, with 6 bases between. CDR3 length equals 12 residues. The germline V gene encodes CDR1 SEHNR and CDR2 FQNEAQ (reference sequence). The CDR3 nucleotides are TGTGCCAGCAGCTGGGCTAACAATGAGCAGTTCTTC. It translates to CASSWANNEQFF.

This clone came up once. This chain links TRBV10-2 with TRBJ2-1; TRBD1 matches 8 bases. The V gene's germline CDR1 is WSHSY and CDR2 SAAADI. This CDR3 contains 13 residues. After removal of 4 bases from V and 10 bases from J, the junction contained 6 bases not matched to a gene. The CDR3 nucleotides read TGCGCCAGCAGTGCACCCGGGACAGGCGAGCAGTTCTTC. The encoded protein is CASSAPGTGEQFF.

The V and J genes are TRBV11-2 and TRBJ1-2, with D uncertain. Trimming stripped 2 bases from V and 0 bases from J, with 10 bases between. Germline CDR1 reads SGHAT; CDR2 reads FQNNGV. The CDR3 loop spans 15 amino acids. The CDR3 sequence: CASSLISGTNYGYTF. The CDR3 region has the DNA TGTGCCAGCAGCTTAATATCAGGAACTAACTATGGCTACACCTTC.

CDR3 in amino acids: CASSLFPGGTYEQYF. CDR3 sequence (DNA): TGTGCCAGCAGCTTATTCCCCGGGGGGACCTACGAGCAGTACTTC. The chain recombines TRBV7-7 with TRBJ2-7; 7 bases match TRBD2. V was clipped by 2 bases and J by 2 bases; unmatched bases: 6. The CDR3 covers 15 residues. CDR1 and CDR2 from the germline V gene are SSHAT and FNYEAQ (reference sequence). The full variable domain, rest sourced from reference TRBV7-7 and TRBJ2-7, is GAGVSQSPRYKVTKRGQDVTLRCDPISSHATLYWYQQALGQGPEFLTYFNYEAQPDKSGLPSDRFSAERPEGSISTLTIQRTEQRDSAMYRCASSLFPGGTYEQYFGPGTRLTVT.

The chain is built from TRBV19 and TRBJ1-5; D is possibly TRBD1 (5 bases). Germline-derived CDR1 and CDR2 are LNHDA and SQIVND (reference sequence). V was trimmed by 0 bases and J by 8 bases, leaving 8 bases between them. CDR3 length: 13 residues. The CDR3 loop is CASSIDREEPQHF. CDR3 nucleotides: TGTGCCAGTAGTATAGACAGGGAAGAGCCCCAGCATTTT.